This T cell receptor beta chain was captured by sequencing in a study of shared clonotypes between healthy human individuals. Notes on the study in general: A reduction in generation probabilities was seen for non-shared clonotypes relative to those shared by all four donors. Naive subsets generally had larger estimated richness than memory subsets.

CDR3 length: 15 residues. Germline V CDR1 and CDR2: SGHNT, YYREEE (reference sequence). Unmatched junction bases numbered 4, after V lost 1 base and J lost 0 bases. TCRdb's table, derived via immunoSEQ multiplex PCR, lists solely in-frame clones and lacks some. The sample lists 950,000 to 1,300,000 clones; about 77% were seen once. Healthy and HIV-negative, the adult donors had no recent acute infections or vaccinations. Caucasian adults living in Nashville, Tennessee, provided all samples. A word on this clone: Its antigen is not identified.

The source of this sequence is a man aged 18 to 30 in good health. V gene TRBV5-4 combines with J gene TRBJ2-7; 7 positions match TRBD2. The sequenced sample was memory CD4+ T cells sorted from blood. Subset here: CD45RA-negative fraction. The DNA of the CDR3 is TGTGCCAGCAGCTTGCGCGGGGGAGCCTCCTACGAGCAGTACTTC. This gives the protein CASSLRGGASYEQYF.